The clone carrying this TCR beta chain was counted only a few times. Its antigen is not identified. The sample originates from a study of molecular identifiers for immune sequencing clone quantification. TCRdb ran MiXCR on the PCR reads and lists one entry per CDR3 protein. The data show about 510,000 distinct CDR3 sequences, with about a fifth seen just once and 0.7% to 1% held by the top ten. From germline, CDR1 is LNHDA and CDR2 SQIVND (reference sequence). After removal of 6 bases from V and 8 bases from J, the junction contained 7 bases not matched to a gene. The CDR3 consists of 13 residues. Study findings and constraints: Over 97% of effector molecules, yet under 1% of naive-cell molecules, were held by clones above 20 RNA copies.

The TCR originated in a human donor in good health. Some libraries in this study had Jurkat cell RNA spiked in. J is TRBJ2-1 and V is TRBV19; 7 nucleotides line up with TRBD2. The sample taken for sequencing was naive CD8+ T cells from blood, with Jurkat cell RNA spiked in. Stated subset: FACS-sorted CD8+CD4-CCR7+CD45RA+ naive T cells. The DNA for the CDR3 is TGTGCCAGTAGAACGGGCGGGGGAGATGAGCAGTTCTTC. This gives the protein CASRTGGGDEQFF.